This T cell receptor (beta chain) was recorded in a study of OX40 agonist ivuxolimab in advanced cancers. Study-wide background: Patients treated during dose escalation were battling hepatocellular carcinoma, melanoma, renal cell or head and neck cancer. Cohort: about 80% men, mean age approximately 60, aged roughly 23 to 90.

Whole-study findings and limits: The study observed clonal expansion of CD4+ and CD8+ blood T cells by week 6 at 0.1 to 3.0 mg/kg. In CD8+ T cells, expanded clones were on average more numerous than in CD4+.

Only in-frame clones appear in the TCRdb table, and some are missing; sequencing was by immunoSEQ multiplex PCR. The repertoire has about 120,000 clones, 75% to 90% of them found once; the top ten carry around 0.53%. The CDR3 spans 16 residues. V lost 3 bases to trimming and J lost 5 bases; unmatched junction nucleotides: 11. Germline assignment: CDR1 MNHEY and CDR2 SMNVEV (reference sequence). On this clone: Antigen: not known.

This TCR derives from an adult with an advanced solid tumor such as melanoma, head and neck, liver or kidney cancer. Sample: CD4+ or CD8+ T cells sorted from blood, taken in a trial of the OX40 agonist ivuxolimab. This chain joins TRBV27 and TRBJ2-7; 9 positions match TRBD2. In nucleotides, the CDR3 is TGTGCCAGCAGTTTCATAGCGGGGACTAGCCGAAACGAGCAGTACTTC. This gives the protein CASSFIAGTSRNEQYF.